The sequence of this TCR beta chain was determined in a study of OX40 agonist ivuxolimab in advanced cancers. On the study more broadly: Patients received intravenous ivuxolimab every 2 weeks at 0.01 to 10 mg/kg. Study-wide points: In the 0.1 to 3.0 mg/kg range, CD4+ and CD8+ blood T cells had expanded clonally by week 6.

Any history of autoimmune disease or systemic immunosuppression disqualified patients. Patients had blood sampled at baseline and again on cycle 4 day 1 and cycle 7 day 1. Concerning this clone itself: Its specificity is unknown.

Using immunoSEQ multiplex PCR, the repertoire was profiled, and TCRdb retains in-frame clones only, with some absent. The sample includes 35,000 to 55,000 clones, just under 95% of them seen just once. Germline-derived CDR1 and CDR2 are SGDLS and YYNGEE. CDR3 size: 11 residues. Trimming took off 4 bases at V and 6 bases at J, with 4 bases between the two ends. The chain employs TRBV9 and TRBJ2-2, with D uncertain. The sequence came from an adult with an advanced solid tumor such as melanoma, head and neck, liver or kidney cancer. This material consisted of CD4+ or CD8+ T cells sorted from blood, taken in a trial of the OX40 agonist ivuxolimab. The CDR3 protein is CASSSAGELFF. Here the CDR3 DNA reads TGTGCCAGCAGCAGCGCCGGGGAGCTGTTTTTT.